These T cell receptor beta chains were read from a single sample in a study of blood T cells in healthy people across ages. TCRdb called the 5' RACE reads again in MiXCR, with one record for every CDR3 protein. The table lists 1.5 million to 2 million distinct CDR3 sequences, about 49% of them singletons. Sample: blood. All receptors derive from a woman in her 40s in good health. CDR3s include the opening cysteine and the closing phenylalanine or tryptophan. The D gene is left open where the match is weak. For some rows the clone size is stated as once, few or many, or as a class when expanded; others skip it.

length: 18
V: TRBV6-5
J: TRBJ1-5
size: -
D: -
DNA: TGTGCCAGCAGTTACAGGCGACAAGCGGGGTATAGCAATCAGCCCCAGCATTTT
CDR3: CASSYRRQAGYSNQPQHF

length: 15
V: TRBV10-3
J: TRBJ2-3
size: -
D: TRBD1
DNA: TGTGCCACCGGACCCGACAGGGATCGTGCAGATACGCAGTATTTT
CDR3: CATGPDRDRADTQYF

length: 14
V: TRBV20-1
J: TRBJ1-4
size: -
D: TRBD1
DNA: TGCAGTGCTAGGGAAGGGGGCAGTGATGAAAAACTGTTTTTT
CDR3: CSAREGGSDEKLFF

length: 15
V: TRBV7-3
J: TRBJ2-3
size: few
D: TRBD1
DNA: TGTGCCAGCAGCAGAGGGACAGGGGGTTTTGATACGCAGTATTTT
CDR3: CASSRGTGGFDTQYF

length: 13
V: TRBV12-3/TRBV12-4
J: TRBJ2-3
size: once
D: -
DNA: TGTGCCAGCAGTTCAGTGAGAGCAGATACGCAGTATTTT
CDR3: CASSSVRADTQYF

length: 16
V: TRBV7-2
J: TRBJ2-3
size: -
D: -
DNA: TGTGCCAGCAGCCCCGAAGGACTTCTCGCCACAGATACGCAGTATTTT
CDR3: CASSPEGLLATDTQYF

length: 13
V: TRBV20-1
J: TRBJ1-2
size: few
D: -
DNA: TGCAGTGCCCCACCCTCTATGGGCTATGGCTACACCTTC
CDR3: CSAPPSMGYGYTF

length: 14
V: TRBV9
J: TRBJ1-2
size: many
D: TRBD1
DNA: TGTGCCAGCAGCGTAGGACAGGGGCTCGATGGCTACACCTTC
CDR3: CASSVGQGLDGYTF

length: 15
V: TRBV20-1
J: TRBJ2-5
size: -
D: TRBD2
DNA: TGCAGTGCTAGTGGGCAGGTACTAGCGGGAGAGACCCAGTACTTC
CDR3: CSASGQVLAGETQYF

length: 14
V: TRBV24-1
J: TRBJ2-1
size: once
D: -
DNA: TGTGCCACCAGTGATTCCCATCCCTTTAATGAGCAGTTCTTC
CDR3: CATSDSHPFNEQFF

length: 15
V: TRBV4-1
J: TRBJ2-7
size: few
D: -
DNA: TGCGCCAGCAGCCACTTACCGGGACTCCAGTACGAGCAGTACTTC
CDR3: CASSHLPGLQYEQYF

length: 19
V: TRBV6-5
J: TRBJ2-6
size: few
D: TRBD2
DNA: TGTGCCAGCAGTTACTCCGGACTAGCGGGGAGTGCTGGGGCCAACGTCCTGACTTTC
CDR3: CASSYSGLAGSAGANVLTF

length: 15
V: TRBV7-9
J: TRBJ2-1
size: -
D: TRBD2
DNA: TGTGCCAGCACCCTACCGGGACTAGACAACAATGAGCAGTTCTTC
CDR3: CASTLPGLDNNEQFF

length: 15
V: TRBV9
J: TRBJ2-5
size: -
D: TRBD2
DNA: TGTGCCAGCAGCGTTCGTAGCGGGGCCCAAGAGACCCAGTACTTC
CDR3: CASSVRSGAQETQYF

length: 14
V: TRBV20-1
J: TRBJ2-3
size: few
D: -
DNA: TGCAGTGCACCTACCGGGACTTACACAGATACGCAGTATTTT
CDR3: CSAPTGTYTDTQYF

length: 16
V: TRBV5-1
J: TRBJ2-3
size: few
D: TRBD2
DNA: TGCGCCAGCAGCTTGTCGGCTAGCGGGAGGACAGATACGCAGTATTTT
CDR3: CASSLSASGRTDTQYF

length: 13
V: TRBV3-1
J: TRBJ2-5
size: many
D: TRBD1
DNA: TGTGCCAGCAGCCAGGGGACAGGTGGGACCCAGTACTTC
CDR3: CASSQGTGGTQYF

length: 16
V: TRBV12-3/TRBV12-4
J: TRBJ1-1
size: few
D: TRBD1
DNA: TGTGCCAGCAGCCTTTTTGGGAGACAGGGAGGAACTGAAGCTTTCTTT
CDR3: CASSLFGRQGGTEAFF

length: 13
V: TRBV27
J: TRBJ2-7
size: -
D: -
DNA: TGTGCCAGCAGTTTGGCCCCGAACTGGGAGCAGTACTTC
CDR3: CASSLAPNWEQYF

length: 11
V: TRBV20-1
J: TRBJ1-1
size: -
D: -
DNA: TGCAGTGCTAGACCCCAGGGTCAACCTTTCTTT
CDR3: CSARPQGQPFF

length: 16
V: TRBV5-5
J: TRBJ2-4
size: few
D: -
DNA: TGTGCCAGCAGCTTCTTCCCTGGGGAGACCAAAAACATTCAGTACTTC
CDR3: CASSFFPGETKNIQYF

length: 14
V: TRBV20-1
J: TRBJ2-7
size: -
D: -
DNA: TGCAGTGCCTCACAGGAAAGTGTGTCCTACGAGCAGTACTTC
CDR3: CSASQESVSYEQYF

length: 15
V: TRBV5-6
J: TRBJ2-7
size: once
D: TRBD1
DNA: TGTGCCAGCAGCAACCGGGACAGGTCGACCTACGAGCAGTACTTC
CDR3: CASSNRDRSTYEQYF

length: 20
V: TRBV6-2/TRBV6-3
J: TRBJ2-3
size: -
D: TRBD2
DNA: TGTGCCAGCAGTTATGTGACGGGGACTAGCGGTGGAGTAGGGACAGATACGCAGTATTTT
CDR3: CASSYVTGTSGGVGTDTQYF

length: 21
V: TRBV6-5
J: TRBJ2-1
size: -
D: TRBD1
DNA: TGTGCCAGCAGTTACGAGTTTTTTGGGACAGGGGAAGGGAGCTCCTACAATGAGCAGTTCTTC
CDR3: CASSYEFFGTGEGSSYNEQFF

length: 15
V: TRBV24-1
J: TRBJ2-5
size: -
D: -
DNA: TGTGCCACGTCACCGGGGGGCTCGGGTCAAGAGACCCAGTACTTC
CDR3: CATSPGGSGQETQYF

length: 14
V: TRBV20-1
J: TRBJ2-7
size: many
D: TRBD1
DNA: TGCAGTGCCCAACGAGCGAGGGGGCCCCTCGAGCAGTACTTC
CDR3: CSAQRARGPLEQYF

length: 13
V: TRBV2
J: TRBJ2-7
size: few
D: -
DNA: TGTGCCAGCAGGGGCTGGGGAGCCTACGAGCAGTACTTC
CDR3: CASRGWGAYEQYF

length: 14
V: TRBV3-1
J: TRBJ2-1
size: few
D: TRBD1
DNA: TGTGCCAGCAGCAAAGGGACAGGGTTCAATGAGCAGTTCTTC
CDR3: CASSKGTGFNEQFF

length: 15
V: TRBV27
J: TRBJ1-5
size: -
D: TRBD1
DNA: TGTGCCAGCAGCCCCCGCCAGGGGGGCAATCAGCCCCAGCATTTT
CDR3: CASSPRQGGNQPQHF

length: 13
V: TRBV11-3
J: TRBJ2-1
size: few
D: -
DNA: TGTGCCAGCAGCCAACGGGGGTTCAATGAGCAGTTCTTC
CDR3: CASSQRGFNEQFF

length: 14
V: TRBV13
J: TRBJ2-1
size: few
D: -
DNA: TGTGCCAGCAGCCCATGGACTCTTAGTGATGAGCAGTTCTTC
CDR3: CASSPWTLSDEQFF

length: 15
V: TRBV18
J: TRBJ1-6
size: -
D: -
DNA: TGTGCCAGCTCACCACCGGGCAGGAGTAATTCACCCCTCCACTTT
CDR3: CASSPPGRSNSPLHF

length: 13
V: TRBV27
J: TRBJ2-1
size: -
D: -
DNA: TGTGCCAGCAGTTTATCCTTTATGAATGAGCAGTTCTTC
CDR3: CASSLSFMNEQFF

length: 12
V: TRBV27
J: TRBJ2-3
size: -
D: -
DNA: TGTGCCAGCAGTGGGGTTTCAGATACGCAGTATTTT
CDR3: CASSGVSDTQYF

length: 14
V: TRBV25-1
J: TRBJ1-2
size: -
D: -
DNA: TGTGCCAGCAGTGAATGGGGTCTGGGCTATGGCTACACCTTC
CDR3: CASSEWGLGYGYTF

length: 15
V: TRBV5-1
J: TRBJ2-5
size: -
D: -
DNA: TGCGCCAGCAGCTGGGGGGGCGCGCGGCAAGAGACCCAGTACTTC
CDR3: CASSWGGARQETQYF

length: 14
V: TRBV29-1
J: TRBJ1-1
size: few
D: TRBD1
DNA: TGCAGCGCTGACAGGGGGCGCGTGGGCACTGAAGCTTTCTTT
CDR3: CSADRGRVGTEAFF

length: 15
V: TRBV5-1
J: TRBJ2-5
size: -
D: TRBD1
DNA: TGCGCCAGCAGCTTGGATGGGACAGGGGTGGAGACCCAGTACTTC
CDR3: CASSLDGTGVETQYF

length: 15
V: TRBV5-1
J: TRBJ1-4
size: -
D: TRBD1
DNA: TGCGCCAGCAGCGTGGTACAGGGGTCTGTTGAAAAACTGTTTTTT
CDR3: CASSVVQGSVEKLFF

length: 15
V: TRBV20-1
J: TRBJ2-3
size: few
D: -
DNA: TGCAGTGCTAGAGTTTCTTCGATTGCAACAGATACGCAGTATTTT
CDR3: CSARVSSIATDTQYF

length: 12
V: TRBV20-1
J: TRBJ2-5
size: -
D: -
DNA: TGCAGTGCTAGTGCGAGAGAAGAGACCCAGTACTTC
CDR3: CSASAREETQYF

length: 18
V: TRBV7-2
J: TRBJ2-4
size: -
D: -
DNA: TGTGCCAGCAGCCCGTTAGGATGGCAGAGTGTAGCCAAAAACATTCAGTACTTC
CDR3: CASSPLGWQSVAKNIQYF

length: 20
V: TRBV25-1
J: TRBJ2-7
size: -
D: TRBD2
DNA: TGTGCCAGCCGATCAAGGGCGGGACTAGCGGGGGGGCCGGTGCGGTACGAGCAGTACTTC
CDR3: CASRSRAGLAGGPVRYEQYF

length: 18
V: TRBV4-1
J: TRBJ2-1
size: -
D: TRBD2
DNA: TGCGCCAGCAGCCAGAGGACTAGCGGGGGGCGAAAGTACAATGAGCAGTTCTTC
CDR3: CASSQRTSGGRKYNEQFF

length: 12
V: TRBV29-1
J: TRBJ2-7
size: many
D: -
DNA: TGCAGCGTTGAAGATGTTGGGGACGAGCAGTACTTC
CDR3: CSVEDVGDEQYF

length: 14
V: TRBV29-1
J: TRBJ1-4
size: few
D: TRBD1
DNA: TGCAGCGTCCACCGACCCGGGACAGAAGAAAAACTGTTTTTT
CDR3: CSVHRPGTEEKLFF

length: 14
V: TRBV29-1
J: TRBJ1-2
size: -
D: -
DNA: TGCAGCGGCGCGACCGGGCCCACGGGCTATGGCTACACCTTC
CDR3: CSGATGPTGYGYTF

length: 16
V: TRBV9
J: TRBJ2-7
size: few
D: TRBD1
DNA: TGTGCCAGCAGCGCCCGGGACAGCCACTTCGGCTACGAGCAGTACTTC
CDR3: CASSARDSHFGYEQYF

length: 15
V: TRBV7-2
J: TRBJ2-3
size: -
D: TRBD2
DNA: TGTGCCAGCAGCTTGGGGCGGGGGTTCACAGATACGCAGTATTTT
CDR3: CASSLGRGFTDTQYF

length: 14
V: TRBV6-5
J: TRBJ2-1
size: -
D: -
DNA: TGTGCCAGCTCAAGGCAGGGCCCGGTCAATGAGCAGTTCTTC
CDR3: CASSRQGPVNEQFF

length: 20
V: TRBV6-2/TRBV6-3
J: TRBJ2-5
size: few
D: -
DNA: TGTGCCAGCAGTTACCCGATCCCTTGGCCCCCTCGATCATCCCAAGAGACCCAGTACTTC
CDR3: CASSYPIPWPPRSSQETQYF

length: 14
V: TRBV27
J: TRBJ2-7
size: -
D: -
DNA: TGTGCCAGCAGTGGCGGACAGAGGGTCTACGAGCAGTACTTC
CDR3: CASSGGQRVYEQYF

length: 16
V: TRBV27
J: TRBJ1-6
size: -
D: -
DNA: TGTACCAGCAGTACAACAGGGCTCTCCTATAATTCACCCCTCCACTTT
CDR3: CTSSTTGLSYNSPLHF

length: 13
V: TRBV4-1
J: TRBJ2-5
size: few
D: -
DNA: TGCGCCAGCAGCCAAGAGTGGGGGACCCCTCAGTACTTC
CDR3: CASSQEWGTPQYF